The 5 T cell receptor beta chains below were found in one sample sequenced in a study of PD-L1 blockade in urothelial cancer. Data came from immunoSEQ multiplex PCR; TCRdb stores just in-frame clones and leaves some out. The repertoire holds 45,000 to 60,000 clones, with over 75% as singletons. This specimen consisted of PBMCs, obtained around atezolizumab (anti-PD-L1) treatment. Source of these receptors: a man aged 35-49 years with urothelial cancer.

This chain links TRBV19 with TRBJ1-5; TRBD1 aligns across 8 bases. J lost 0 bases, V lost 3 bases, and 1 base had no gene match. The CDR3 totals 15 residues. Germline CDR1 is LNHDA and CDR2 is SQIVND (reference sequence). Here the CDR3 reads CASSIDRGSNQPQHF. DNA of the CDR3: TGTGCCAGTAGTATTGACAGGGGTAGCAATCAGCCCCAGCATTTT.

The chain couples TRBV6-1 to TRBJ1-1, with TRBD1 matching 9 bases. V trimming: 5 bases; J trimming: 9 bases; junction bases outside the gene matches: 4. The CDR3 is made up of 12 amino acids. In germline, CDR1 is MNHNS, CDR2 SASEGT. CDR3 amino acids: CASSHGQGKAFF. In DNA form, the CDR3 reads TGTGCCAGCAGTCACGGACAGGGGAAAGCTTTCTTT.

This chain uses TRBV18 with TRBJ2-1; D not resolved. The CDR3 is made up of 13 amino acids. The V gene lost 6 bases and the J gene lost 7 bases, with 13 bases spanning the gap. Per the germline V gene, CDR1 is KGHSH and CDR2 is LQKENI. CDR3 DNA sequence: TGTGCCAGCTCGCCCCAACCGGAGAATGAGCAGTTCTTC. Translating it yields CASSPQPENEQFF.

CDR3 DNA sequence: TGTGCCAGCAGTCAAAATCTACAGGGGGCGGCCAAAAACATTCAGTACTTC. Amino acid sequence: CASSQNLQGAAKNIQYF. This chain connects TRBV11-1 to TRBJ2-4; 9 nucleotides line up with TRBD1. The germline V gene has CDR1 SGHAT and CDR2 FQDESV (reference sequence). With V trimmed by 6 bases and J by 1 base, 10 bases remained unmatched. The CDR3 extends over 17 amino acids.

This clone has just a few counts. The rearrangement joins TRBV28 to TRBJ2-7, with a weak D call TRBD2 (7 bases). The CDR3 is 13 residues long. CDR1 and CDR2 (germline): MDHEN, SYDVKM. The germline V and J ends were trimmed by 6 bases and 3 bases, with 12 bases remaining between them. In DNA, the CDR3 is TGTGCCAGCAGAAAAGGGGGGGTCTACGAGCAGTACTTC. It specifies CASRKGGVYEQYF.